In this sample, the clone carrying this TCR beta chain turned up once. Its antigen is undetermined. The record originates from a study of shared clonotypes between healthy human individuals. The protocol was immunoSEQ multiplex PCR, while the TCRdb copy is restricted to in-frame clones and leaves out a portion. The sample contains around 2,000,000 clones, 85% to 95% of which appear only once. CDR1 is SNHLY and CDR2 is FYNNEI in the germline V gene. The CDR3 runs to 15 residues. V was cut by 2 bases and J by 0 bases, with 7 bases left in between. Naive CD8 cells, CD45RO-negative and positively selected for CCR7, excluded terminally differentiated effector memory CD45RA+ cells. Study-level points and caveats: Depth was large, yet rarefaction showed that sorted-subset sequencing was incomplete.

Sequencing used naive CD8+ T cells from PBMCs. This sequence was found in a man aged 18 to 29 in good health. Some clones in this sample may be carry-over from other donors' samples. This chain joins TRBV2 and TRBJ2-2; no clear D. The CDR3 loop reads CASSEKSPNTGELFF. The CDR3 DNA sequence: TGTGCCAGCAGTGAAAAGAGTCCGAACACCGGGGAGCTGTTTTTT.